This TCR beta chain was observed in a study of vaccination and CD4 T cells after COVID-19. Sequenced with the Oncomine TCR Beta short-read assay was DNA taken from cultured CD4+ T cells. Via MiXCR, TCRdb re-called the PCR reads, giving one row per CDR3 protein. The sample has 12,000 or so distinct CDR3 sequences, about 50% seen once; the top ten hold about 14%. With respect to this clonotype: Its cognate antigen is unknown.

V gave up 7 bases and J gave up 7 bases, with 23 bases separating them. From germline, CDR1 is MNHNS and CDR2 SASEGT. The CDR3 totals 15 residues. Treatment defined: 10-day PBMC culture with coronavirus spike peptide pools or control peptides (ViraFEST assay). The receptor was isolated from a human donor who had recovered from COVID-19. Material for sequencing was CD4+ T cells from blood, cultured in vitro. The chain joins TRBV6-1 to TRBJ2-7; the D gene could be TRBD1 or TRBD2 (6 bases each). The CDR3 loop is CASTSTQGRTTEQYF. The CDR3 DNA is TGTGCCAGCACTTCAACACAGGGACGGACTACTGAGCAGTACTTC.